These 11 T cell receptor beta chains were sequenced from one sample in a study of regulatory T cells in long-lasting Graves disease. As for time point: newly diagnosed GD, antithyroid drugs for less than 3 months. TCR sequences were obtained from RNA taken from PBMCs. TCR beta libraries were built with iRepertoire HTBI primers and Arm-PCR of CDR3 regions. TCRdb called the multiplex PCR reads again in MiXCR, with one record for every CDR3 protein. The sample lists 450,000 to 500,000 distinct CDR3 sequences; about 17% were seen once. The sample was also reused in another study, on T cells in Graves' hyperthyroidism and ophthalmopathy.

This sample comprised peripheral blood mononuclear cells (PBMCs), obtained at new diagnosis, from a patient treated with antithyroid drugs. Receptors originate from a man between 35 and 55 years old with Graves disease.

This clonotype occurred a few times. The chain links TRBV29-1 to TRBJ1-1; D is unresolved. Germline values: CDR1 SQVTM, CDR2 ANQGSEA. CDR3 length: 11 amino acids. V lost 3 bases, J lost 7 bases, and 9 bases lay in between. The chain's CDR3 is CSVEVVGEAFF. CDR3 in DNA: TGCAGCGTTGAGGTCGTGGGTGAAGCTTTCTTT.

This clonotype was recorded at least ten times. The chain employs TRBV2 and TRBJ2-1; 8 bases fit TRBD2. This CDR3 is built from 14 residues. The germline V gene encodes CDR1 SNHLY and CDR2 FYNNEI. Germline trimming cut 7 bases from V and 9 bases from J; bases unmatched to any gene: 11. The CDR3 spells CASTGEAGVPEQFF. For the CDR3, the DNA is TGTGCCAGCACCGGGGAAGCGGGAGTGCCTGAGCAGTTCTTC.

This clonotype has at least ten counts. The chain carries TRBV19 and TRBJ1-1; D remains ambiguous. Germline V gene sequence: CDR1 LNHDA, CDR2 SQIVND (reference sequence). This CDR3 comprises 14 residues. The V gene lost 3 bases and the J gene lost 1 base, with 9 bases spanning the gap. The CDR3 region has the DNA TGTGCCAGTAGTATCGAAGGCGGGAACACTGAAGCTTTCTTT. Amino acids: CASSIEGGNTEAFF.

Only a few counts were recorded for this clonotype. This rearrangement joins TRBV9 to TRBJ2-4; perhaps TRBD1 as D (5 bases). Trimming cost V 0 bases and J 5 bases, with 12 bases left between them. There are 15 residues in the CDR3. Per the germline V gene, CDR1 is SGDLS and CDR2 is YYNGEE. CDR3 protein: CASSVGGQGQNIQYF. In nucleotides, the CDR3 is TGTGCCAGCAGCGTAGGTGGGCAGGGCCAAAACATTCAGTACTTC.

This clonotype came up many times. The genes are TRBV28 and TRBJ1-5; unclear D gene. With 5 bases removed from V and 0 bases from J, the gap between germline ends came to 8 bases. CDR3 length: 14 residues. Per germline, CDR1 MDHEN and CDR2 SYDVKM. For the CDR3, the DNA is TGTGCCAGCAGTGCTCAGAATAGCAATCAGCCCCAGCATTTT. Amino acids: CASSAQNSNQPQHF. The complete variable domain, with remaining parts taken from reference TRBV28 and TRBJ1-5, reads DVKVTQSSRYLVKRTGEKVFLECVQDMDHENMFWYRQDPGLGLRLIYFSYDVKMKEKGDIPEGYSVSREKKERFSLILESASTNQTSMYLCASSAQNSNQPQHFGDGTRLSIL.

The chain is built from TRBV12-3 or TRBV12-4 and TRBJ2-4; 12 bases agree with TRBD1. With V trimmed by 4 bases and J by 11 bases, 9 bases remained unmatched. The CDR3 spans 15 residues. CDR3 sequence reads: CASSSRDRGRGVQYF. CDR3 DNA: TGTGCCAGCAGTTCCCGGGACAGGGGGCGAGGGGTTCAGTACTTC.

At least ten counts were recorded for this clonotype. The chain is built from TRBV5-4 and TRBJ1-1, with D possibly being TRBD1 (5 bases). Germline V gene data show CDR1 as SGHNT and CDR2 as YYREEE (reference sequence). The CDR3 covers 15 residues. V lost 4 bases, J lost 1 base, and 14 bases lay in between. CDR3 loop: CASSPTQGRNTEAFF. Here the CDR3 DNA reads TGTGCCAGCAGCCCCACCCAGGGTCGGAACACTGAAGCTTTCTTT.

This clonotype was counted ten times or more. This chain uses TRBV7-9 with TRBJ2-5, with TRBD1 matching 10 bases. The CDR3 is made up of 14 amino acids. Germline trimming cut 6 bases from V and 2 bases from J; bases unmatched to any gene: 3. Germline CDR1 reads SEHNR; CDR2 reads FQNEAQ (reference sequence). CDR3 sequence (DNA): TGTGCCAGCAGACCGGGACAGGGGCAAGAGACCCAGTACTTC. Protein sequence: CASRPGQGQETQYF.

This clonotype came up many times. J is TRBJ2-5 and V is TRBV6-1; D uncertain. Looked up from germline, CDR1 is MNHNS and CDR2 is SASEGT. The CDR3 runs to 16 residues. V was trimmed by 8 bases and J by 4 bases, leaving 23 bases between them. CDR3 bases: TGTGCCAGCTTAAGGACGGTCCAAAGTTGGGGAGAGACCCAGTACTTC. Amino acid sequence: CASLRTVQSWGETQYF.

At least ten counts were recorded for this clonotype. The chain employs TRBV6-2 or TRBV6-3 and TRBJ2-7; 7 nucleotides align to TRBD1. Germline trimming cut 6 bases from V and 0 bases from J; bases unmatched to any gene: 5. The germline V gene encodes CDR1 MNHEY and CDR2 SVGEGT. The CDR3 spans 14 residues. The CDR3 coding sequence is TGTGCCAGCAGCAACTACAGGGGCTCCTACGAGCAGTACTTC. Protein: CASSNYRGSYEQYF.

A few counts support this clonotype. The rearrangement links TRBV20-1 to TRBJ2-4; D is unclear. The germline gives CDR1 DFQATT, CDR2 SNEGSKA (reference sequence). Trimming pared 0 bases from V and 6 bases from J, leaving 12 bases between. The CDR3 runs 14 residues. The CDR3 loop is CSARDPTERNIQYF. The DNA for the CDR3 is TGCAGTGCTAGAGATCCGACGGAAAGAAACATTCAGTACTTC.